Included here is one TCR beta chain sequence, with context. Profiled with immunoSEQ multiplex PCR; TCRdb holds only in-frame clones, not every one. The table shows some 20,000 clones, with around 91% occurring only once. This record belongs to a study of blood T cell repertoires in COVID-19. This CDR3 is built from 14 residues. CDR1 and CDR2 (germline): MDHEN, SYDVKM. The V and J ends lost 6 bases and 4 bases respectively, with 15 bases between them. The sequencing input was peripheral blood. The TCR comes from a human donor in a cohort sampled during active COVID-19. V gene TRBV28 combines with J gene TRBJ2-5; TRBD2 is a possible D gene (6 bases). CDR3 loop: CASRIGGPTETQYF. DNA of the CDR3: TGTGCCAGCAGAATTGGAGGGCCCACAGAGACCCAGTACTTC.